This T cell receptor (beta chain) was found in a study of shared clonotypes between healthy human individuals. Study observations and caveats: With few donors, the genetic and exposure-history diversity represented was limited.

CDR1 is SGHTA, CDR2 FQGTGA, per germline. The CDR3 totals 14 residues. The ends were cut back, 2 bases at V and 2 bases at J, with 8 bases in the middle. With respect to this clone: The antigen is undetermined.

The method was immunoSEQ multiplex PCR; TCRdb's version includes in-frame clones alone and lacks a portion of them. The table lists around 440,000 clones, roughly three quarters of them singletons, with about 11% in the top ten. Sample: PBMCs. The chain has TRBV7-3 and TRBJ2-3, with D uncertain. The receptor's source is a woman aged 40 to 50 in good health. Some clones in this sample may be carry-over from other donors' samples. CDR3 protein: CASSLAQPTDTQYF. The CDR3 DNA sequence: TGTGCCAGCAGCTTAGCCCAACCCACAGATACGCAGTATTTT.